This TCR beta chain is drawn from a study of early T cells in non-severe SARS-CoV-2 infection. Study details: Bulk RNA taken from unsorted whole blood was sequenced, leaving chains unpaired.

Deletions cut 3 bases from V and 6 bases from J, with 9 bases between. Germline V gene lookup returns CDR1 SGHVS and CDR2 FQNEAQ. The length of the CDR3 is 13 residues. General study points: VDJdb matches were skewed toward anti-spike CD8 T cell responses.

Unique molecular identifiers (one per individual cDNA molecule) were attached. Using its own MiXCR run on the 5' RACE reads, TCRdb lists one record per CDR3 protein. The sample lists some 77,000 distinct CDR3 sequences, 12% occurring once. As for this clonotype: The antigen remains undetermined.

The chain carries TRBV7-8 and TRBJ1-5; D call uncertain. The material sequenced was whole blood, taken at baseline. The TCR sequence derives from an adult who was a healthcare worker with PCR-confirmed SARS-CoV-2 infection or an uninfected control (not recorded which). The donor label of this sample is uncertain. For the CDR3, the DNA is TGTGCCAGCAGCTTCGGCGGTGCTCAGCCCCAGCATTTT. It encodes CASSFGGAQPQHF. Combining the CDR3 with reference TRBV7-8 and TRBJ1-5 gives the whole variable domain GAGVSQSPRYKVAKRGQDVALRCDPISGHVSLFWYQQALGQGPEFLTYFQNEAQLDKSGLPSDRFFAERPEGSVSTLKIQRTQQEDSAVYLCASSFGGAQPQHFGDGTRLSIL.